This record covers a single T cell receptor beta chain. Its antigen is currently unknown. A second about 7 to 11 cycle PCR used barcoded and J-beta primers. TCRdb fed the 5' RACE reads into MiXCR, producing one record per CDR3 protein. The sample yields more than 650,000 distinct CDR3 sequences, about 53% seen once. The draw of peripheral blood yielded approximately 10 milliliters from each donor. The data are from a study of blood T cells in healthy people across ages. Germline loops: CDR1 SQVTM, CDR2 ANQGSEA. With V trimmed by 8 bases and J by 5 bases, 15 bases remained unmatched. This CDR3 region has 14 residues. Study outcomes and limitations: There was a strong correlation between TCR beta diversity and naive T cell percentage. Naive and antigen-experienced cells could not be conclusively compared, given unsorted PBMCs.

V is TRBV29-1 and J is TRBJ2-7; 7 positions agree with TRBD1. The specimen was blood. This receptor was obtained from a man aged 80 or over in good health. The CDR3, as DNA: TGCAGCACCGTAGGGGACAGTACTGGAGACGAGCAGTACTTC. This encodes CSTVGDSTGDEQYF.